The clone carrying this TCR beta chain appeared many times. The data stem from a study of blood T cells in healthy people across ages. The use of a sample-barcoded 5' primer and a J-beta primer mix characterized a second PCR of roughly 6 to 12 cycles. TCRdb analysed the 5' RACE reads with MiXCR anew, one entry per CDR3 protein. Of roughly 2 million distinct CDR3 sequences in the sample, around half were seen once. Germline lookup yields CDR1 DFQATT and CDR2 SNEGSKA (reference sequence). CDR3 size: 15 residues. V was trimmed by 6 bases and J by 4 bases, leaving 21 bases between them. The rearrangement links TRBV20-1 to TRBJ1-2, with TRBD1 as a possible D gene (5 bases). This receptor was obtained from a woman aged 40 to 55 in good health. The sequencing input was blood. The CDR3 bases are TGCAGTGCCAGACCTCCGCGGCAGGGAGGCTATGGCTACACCTTC. This codes for CSARPPRQGGYGYTF.